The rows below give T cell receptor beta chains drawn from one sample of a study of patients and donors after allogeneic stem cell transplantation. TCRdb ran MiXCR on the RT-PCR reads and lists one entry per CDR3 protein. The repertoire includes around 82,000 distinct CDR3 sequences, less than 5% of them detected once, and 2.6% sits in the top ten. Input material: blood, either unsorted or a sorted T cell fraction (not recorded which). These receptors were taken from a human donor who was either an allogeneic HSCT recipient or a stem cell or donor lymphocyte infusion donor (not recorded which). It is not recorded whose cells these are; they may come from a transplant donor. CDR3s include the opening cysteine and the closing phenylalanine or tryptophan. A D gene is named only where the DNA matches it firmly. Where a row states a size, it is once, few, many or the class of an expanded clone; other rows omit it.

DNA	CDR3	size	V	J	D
TGCGCCAGCACCTCACTAGCGGGGTCGGACGGGGAGCTGTTTTTT	CASTSLAGSDGELFF	many	TRBV5-1	TRBJ2-2	TRBD2
TGTGCCAGCAACCCGGGACCGGGAGTCTACGGGCAGTTCTTC	CASNPGPGVYGQFF	many	TRBV9	TRBJ2-1	-
TGCGCCAGCAGGTGGGGCCAGGGGGCCACTGAAGCTTTCTTT	CASRWGQGATEAFF	few	TRBV10-2	TRBJ1-1	TRBD1
TGTGCCAGCAGTACCAGGGCCCAAGGAGCTTATAGCAATCAGCCCCAGCATTTT	CASSTRAQGAYSNQPQHF	many	TRBV6-2/TRBV6-3	TRBJ1-5	-
TGCGCCAGCAGCCAATCTCACGCCTACAATGAGCAGTTCTTC	CASSQSHAYNEQFF	few	TRBV4-1	TRBJ2-1	-
TGTGCCAGTAGTGGGACAGGGGGGAACACCGGGGAGCTGTTTTTT	CASSGTGGNTGELFF	-	TRBV19	TRBJ2-2	TRBD1
TGTGCCAGTACCCCACGAAGGGACCCCCTTGAAGCTTTCTTT	CASTPRRDPLEAFF	many	TRBV19	TRBJ1-1	-
TGTGCCAGCAGTTACGACTCAGGGGGCTTGGGCTACACCTTC	CASSYDSGGLGYTF	few	TRBV6-5	TRBJ1-2	TRBD1
TGTGCCTGGAGTTTGACCCTCACTAGAGGGGGCCACACTGAAGCTTTCTTT	CAWSLTLTRGGHTEAFF	many	TRBV30	TRBJ1-1	TRBD1
TGTGCCAGCAATCTTAGCGGGGGGGCAAGGAATACGCAGTATTTT	CASNLSGGARNTQYF	many	TRBV12-3/TRBV12-4	TRBJ2-3	TRBD2
TGTGCCAGTAGCCTGAGAGATCCGGGGCAAAATGGCTACACCTTC	CASSLRDPGQNGYTF	-	TRBV19	TRBJ1-2	-
TGCAGTGCTAGGACCGGGAGTTCGAACACCGGGGAGCTGTTTTTT	CSARTGSSNTGELFF	many	TRBV20-1	TRBJ2-2	-
TGCGCCAGCAGCCCGGGACCTAGCTCTGGAAACACCATATATTTT	CASSPGPSSGNTIYF	-	TRBV5-1	TRBJ1-3	-
TGTGCCAGCAGCCCCGGGACTAGCGGGAGTTTAAACACCGGGGAGCTGTTTTTT	CASSPGTSGSLNTGELFF	-	TRBV5-4	TRBJ2-2	TRBD2
TGTGCCTGGAGTGTAAACACAGATACGCAGTATTTT	CAWSVNTDTQYF	many	TRBV30	TRBJ2-3	-
TGCAGTGCTAAGGACGGGATTGGTTCGAACGAGCAGTACTTC	CSAKDGIGSNEQYF	many	TRBV20-1	TRBJ2-7	-
TGTGCCAGCAGCTTAGGACGTAAGCTGGCGGGACTCTCCTACAATGAGCAGTTCTTC	CASSLGRKLAGLSYNEQFF	many	TRBV11-2	TRBJ2-1	-
TGTGCCAGCAGCTTAGAAGGTCGTCTAGGGGATACGCAGTATTTT	CASSLEGRLGDTQYF	many	TRBV11-2	TRBJ2-3	-
TGTGCCAGCTCACCGAGGGGGCCAGGCGACACCGGGGAGCTGTTTTTT	CASSPRGPGDTGELFF	few	TRBV18	TRBJ2-2	TRBD1
TGTGCCAGCAGTGGGGGACAGGGGGAGACCCAGTACTTC	CASSGGQGETQYF	-	TRBV6-1	TRBJ2-5	TRBD1